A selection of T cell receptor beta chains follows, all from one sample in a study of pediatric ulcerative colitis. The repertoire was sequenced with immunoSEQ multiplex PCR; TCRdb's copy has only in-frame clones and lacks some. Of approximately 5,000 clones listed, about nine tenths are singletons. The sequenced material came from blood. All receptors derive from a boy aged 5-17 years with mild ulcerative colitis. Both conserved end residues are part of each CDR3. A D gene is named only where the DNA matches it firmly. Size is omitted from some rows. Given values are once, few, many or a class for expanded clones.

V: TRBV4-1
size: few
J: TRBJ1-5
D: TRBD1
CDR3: CASSQSTGQPNQPQHF
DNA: TGCGCCAGCAGCCAATCCACGGGACAGCCCAATCAGCCCCAGCATTTT

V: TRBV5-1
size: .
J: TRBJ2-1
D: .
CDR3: CASSRITTELTYNEQFF
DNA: TGCGCCAGCAGCAGGATAACGACGGAGTTAACCTACAATGAGCAGTTCTTC

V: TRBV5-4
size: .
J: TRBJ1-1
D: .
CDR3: CASSLPGDTEAFF
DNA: TGTGCCAGCAGCTTGCCGGGGGACACTGAAGCTTTCTTT

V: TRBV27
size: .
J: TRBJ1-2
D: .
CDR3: CATGQGYGYTF
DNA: TGTGCCACCGGTCAGGGCTATGGCTACACCTTC

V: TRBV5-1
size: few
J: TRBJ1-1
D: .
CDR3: CASSLRADQGEAFF
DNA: TGCGCCAGCAGCTTGAGGGCAGACCAAGGTGAAGCTTTCTTT

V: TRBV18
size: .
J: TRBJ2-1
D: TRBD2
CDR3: CASSPLLAGSYNEQFF
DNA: TGTGCCAGCTCTCCCTTACTAGCGGGGTCCTACAATGAGCAGTTCTTC

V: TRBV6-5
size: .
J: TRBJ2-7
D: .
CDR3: CASSYEAGMVEQYF
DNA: TGTGCCAGCAGTTATGAGGCGGGAATGGTAGAGCAGTACTTC

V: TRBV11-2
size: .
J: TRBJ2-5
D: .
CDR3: CASSRGETQYF
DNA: TGTGCCAGCAGCCGCGGAGAGACCCAGTACTTC

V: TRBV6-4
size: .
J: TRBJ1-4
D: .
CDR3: CASSREANEKLFF
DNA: TGTGCCAGCAGCAGGGAAGCTAATGAAAAACTGTTTTTT

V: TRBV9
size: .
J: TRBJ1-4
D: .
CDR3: CASSVGVQNEKLFF
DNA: TGTGCCAGCAGCGTAGGTGTCCAGAACGAAAAACTGTTTTTT

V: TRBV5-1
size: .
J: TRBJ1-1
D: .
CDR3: CASSLLMNTEAFF
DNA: TGCGCCAGCAGCTTACTAATGAACACTGAAGCTTTCTTT

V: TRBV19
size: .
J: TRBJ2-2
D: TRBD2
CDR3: CATKRESETGELFF
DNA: TGTGCCACCAAGCGGGAGAGTGAGACCGGGGAGCTGTTTTTT

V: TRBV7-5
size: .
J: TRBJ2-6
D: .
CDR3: CARARGTGETGANVLTF
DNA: TGTGCCAGAGCGAGGGGGACAGGGGAAACTGGGGCCAACGTCCTGACTTTC

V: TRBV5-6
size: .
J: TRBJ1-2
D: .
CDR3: CASSLEEGRDYGYTF
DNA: TGTGCCAGCAGCTTGGAGGAGGGTAGGGACTATGGCTACACCTTC

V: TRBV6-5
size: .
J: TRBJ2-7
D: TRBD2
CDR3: CASTVAGGAYEQYF
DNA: TGTGCCAGCACCGTAGCGGGAGGCGCCTACGAGCAGTACTTC

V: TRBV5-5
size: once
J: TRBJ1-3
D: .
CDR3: CASSLDRNRGNTIYF
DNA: TGTGCCAGCAGCTTGGACAGAAACCGTGGAAACACCATATATTTT

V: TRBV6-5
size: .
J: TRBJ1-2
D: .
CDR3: CASSPRGENYGYTF
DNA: TGTGCCAGCAGTCCGCGGGGGGAGAACTATGGCTACACCTTC

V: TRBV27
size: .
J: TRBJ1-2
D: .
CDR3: CASSLSNRVGSYGYTF
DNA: TGTGCCAGCAGTTTATCTAACAGGGTAGGGAGCTATGGCTACACCTTC

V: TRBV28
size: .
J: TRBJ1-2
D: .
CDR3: CASSSGQNYGYTF
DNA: TGTGCCAGCAGTTCCGGACAGAATTATGGCTACACCTTC

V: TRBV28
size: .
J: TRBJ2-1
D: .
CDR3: CASSPIWSGSYNEQFF
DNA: TGTGCCAGCAGTCCCATTTGGAGCGGATCCTACAATGAGCAGTTCTTC

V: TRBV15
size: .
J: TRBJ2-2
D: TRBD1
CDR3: CATSGGQAGGELFF
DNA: TGTGCCACCAGCGGCGGACAGGCGGGCGGGGAGCTGTTTTTT

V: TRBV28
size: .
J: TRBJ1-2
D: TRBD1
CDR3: CASREQGANYGYTF
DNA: TGTGCCAGCAGGGAACAGGGGGCGAACTATGGCTACACCTTC

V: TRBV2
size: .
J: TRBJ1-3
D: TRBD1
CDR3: CASRAGTGAGNTIYF
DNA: TGTGCCAGCAGGGCCGGGACAGGGGCTGGAAACACCATATATTTT

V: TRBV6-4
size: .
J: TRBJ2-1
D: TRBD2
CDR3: CASSDWDSGRRFNEQFF
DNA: TGTGCCAGCAGTGACTGGGATAGCGGGAGGCGGTTTAATGAGCAGTTCTTC

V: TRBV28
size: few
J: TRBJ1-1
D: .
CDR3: CASGQKTNTEAFF
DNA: TGTGCCAGCGGTCAGAAAACGAACACTGAAGCTTTCTTT

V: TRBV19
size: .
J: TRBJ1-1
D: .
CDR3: CASSIDRNTEAFF
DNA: TGTGCCAGTAGTATCGACAGAAACACTGAAGCTTTCTTT

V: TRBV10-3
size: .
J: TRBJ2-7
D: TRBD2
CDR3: CAINGGSYYEQYF
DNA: TGTGCCATCAACGGCGGGAGTTATTACGAGCAGTACTTC

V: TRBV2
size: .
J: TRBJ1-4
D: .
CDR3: CASSDGRGNEKLFF
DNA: TGTGCCAGCAGTGACGGGCGGGGGAATGAAAAACTGTTTTTT

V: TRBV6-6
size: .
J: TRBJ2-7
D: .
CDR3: CASSYSRGKTYEQYF
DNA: TGTGCCAGCAGTTACTCGAGGGGGAAAACCTACGAGCAGTACTTC

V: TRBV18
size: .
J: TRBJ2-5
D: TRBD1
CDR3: CASSPSGQGETQYF
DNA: TGTGCCAGCTCACCATCGGGACAGGGAGAGACCCAGTACTTC

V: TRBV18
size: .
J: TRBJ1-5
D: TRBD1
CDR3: CASSPRAGGKSNQPQHF
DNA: TGTGCCAGCTCACCAAGGGCAGGGGGCAAGAGCAATCAGCCCCAGCATTTT

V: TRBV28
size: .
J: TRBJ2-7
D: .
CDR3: CASRAGDLRGAYEQYF
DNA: TGTGCCAGCAGGGCTGGAGATCTCAGGGGGGCCTACGAGCAGTACTTC

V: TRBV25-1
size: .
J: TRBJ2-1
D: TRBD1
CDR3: CATTGAPYNEQFF
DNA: TGTGCCACCACAGGGGCACCATACAATGAGCAGTTCTTC

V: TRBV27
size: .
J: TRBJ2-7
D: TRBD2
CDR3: CASSFSGNSYEQYF
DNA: TGTGCCAGCAGTTTCAGCGGGAACTCCTACGAGCAGTACTTC

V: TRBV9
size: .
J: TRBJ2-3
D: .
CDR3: CASSVEVATGTSTDTQYF
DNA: TGTGCCAGCAGCGTAGAGGTGGCGACGGGGACTAGCACAGATACGCAGTATTTT

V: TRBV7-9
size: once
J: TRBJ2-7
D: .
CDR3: CASSLAGFSYEQYF
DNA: TGTGCCAGCAGCTTAGCCGGCTTCTCCTACGAGCAGTACTTC